This T cell receptor (beta chain) was sequenced in a study of shared clonotypes between healthy human individuals. In regard to this clone: The same CDR3 is also encoded by other DNA sequences in this sample.

Using 200 ng DNA, approximately 27,000 T cell genomes, the sorted-subset replicate PCRs were run. Generated by immunoSEQ multiplex PCR, the TCRdb table keeps only in-frame clones and is missing some. The data contain roughly 1,500,000 clones, approximately 98.5% of them seen just once; the ten biggest clones take up approximately 0.38%. Between the trimmed V and J ends, which lost 6 bases and 5 bases, there was a span of 7 bases. Per germline, CDR1 MDHEN and CDR2 SYDVKM. The length of the CDR3 is 11 residues. CD4+ cells yielded CD45RA+ naive and CD45RA-negative memory subsets. Sequencing was done on a sample of naive CD4+ T cells sorted from blood. The subset: CD45RA+ positively selected. The receptor was isolated from a man aged 25-40 years in good health. The rearrangement links TRBV28 to TRBJ1-2; no definite D call. The CDR3: CASSSRYGYTF. For the CDR3, the DNA is TGTGCCAGCAGCTCCCGATATGGCTACACCTTC.